One sample yielded the 5 T cell receptor delta chains listed below, sequenced in a study of gamma-delta chains in newborns, infants, children. TCRdb redid clone calling on the reads using CATT. Of some 1,300 delta-chain clones in the sample, around 2.3% were seen once. Input material: blood. These receptors were taken from a child in good health.

This clone has a handful of counts. This may be a read error, as it is one base from a much larger clone. The chain recombines TRDV2 with TRDJ1; 8 nucleotides match TRDD3. CDR1 and CDR2 (germline): GEAIGNYY, EKD. V lost 2 bases, J lost 0 bases, and 19 bases stayed unmatched. This CDR3 has 20 residues. The CDR3 DNA sequence: TGTGCCTGTGACATGCTGAGTACTGGGGGCCATATCGGGGACACCGATAAACTCATCTTT. Translating gives CACDMLSTGGHIGDTDKLIF.

About this clone: Since a much larger clone is just one base distant, this may be a read error. The chain joins TRDV2 to TRDJ1; TRDD3 matches at 11 bases. CDR3 length equals 20 residues. Germline CDR1 reads GEAIGNYY; CDR2 reads EKD. With 3 bases clipped from V and 0 bases from J, the junction kept 17 bases outside the gene matches. Here the CDR3 reads CACDASVLGDRGPYTDKLIF. CDR3 DNA: TGTGCCTGTGACGCTTCGGTACTGGGGGATAGGGGGCCGTACACCGATAAACTCATCTTT.

Note on this clone: This DNA's translation and the protein TCRdb lists, from a much larger clone, do not match at residue 15, likely due to a read error; the protein shown is translated from the DNA. This chain joins TRDV2 and TRDJ1, with 9 bases aligning to TRDD3. Germline values: CDR1 GEAIGNYY, CDR2 EKD. This CDR3 region has 17 residues. CDR3 loop: CACDVLTGGEYTDKPIF. CDR3 in DNA: TGTGCCTGTGACGTACTTACTGGGGGAGAGTACACCGATAAACCCATCTTT.

By share of the sample, this clone is medium-sized (0.01 to 0.1%). Different DNA sequences within this sample yield the same CDR3. This chain links TRDV1 with TRDJ1, with 10 bases aligning to TRDD3. The CDR3 contains 21 residues. V shed 8 bases, J shed 4 bases, and the junction held 28 bases outside the gene matches. Germline V gene lookup returns CDR1 TSWWSYY and CDR2 QGS. This CDR3 reads CALFVDLRKFWGGYGGDKLIF. The CDR3 nucleotides are TGTGCTCTTTTTGTGGACCTACGTAAATTTTGGGGGGGATACGGAGGCGATAAACTCATCTTT.

This clone was recorded only once. This chain uses TRDV1 with TRDJ1; possibly TRDD3 for D (10 bases). TCRdb records no J gene; here it was assigned by comparing the DNA to germline. Germline CDR1 and CDR2: TSWWSYY and QGS. With 2 bases removed from V and 2 bases from J, the gap between germline ends came to 42 bases. CDR3 length: 25 amino acids. CDR3 residues: CALGEGIPSYSSLLYWGMRTDKLIF. CDR3 DNA: TGTGCTCTTGGGGAAGGTATTCCTTCCTACTCAAGCCTCCTGTACTGGGGGATGCGGACCGATAAACTCATCTTT.